This T cell receptor beta chain was sequenced in a study of early T cells in non-severe SARS-CoV-2 infection. Study-wide background: Bulk RNA isolated from unsorted whole blood underwent sequencing; chains were not paired.

There are 12 residues in the CDR3. CDR1 and CDR2 (germline): MDHEN, SYDVKM. J was trimmed by 6 bases and V by 5 bases; bases with no gene match: 4. Attached unique molecular identifiers marked individual cDNA molecules. TCRdb re-called the 5' RACE reads through MiXCR, storing one row per CDR3 protein. The sample lists 50,000 to 70,000 distinct CDR3 sequences, under 10% occurring once. Ten or more counts support this clonotype. The sequencing input was whole blood. The receptor was isolated from an adult who was a healthcare worker with PCR-confirmed SARS-CoV-2 infection or an uninfected control (not recorded which). The chain joins TRBV28 to TRBJ2-7; 7 bases are shared with TRBD1. The CDR3 loop reads CASSLDRVEQYF. The CDR3, as DNA: TGTGCCAGCAGTCTCGACAGGGTCGAGCAGTACTTC.